Sequencing of this T cell receptor (beta chain) was carried out in a study of T cells in Graves' hyperthyroidism and ophthalmopathy. RNA transcripts were the template for amplifying TCR beta CDR3 regions. Carried out on the TCR CDR3, a first-round RT-PCR used the HTBI primer set. TCRdb re-called the multiplex PCR reads with MiXCR, one entry per CDR3 protein. The sample lists over 500,000 distinct CDR3 sequences, about 14% occurring once. Germline CDR1 reads LGHDT; CDR2 reads YNNKEL (reference sequence). J was trimmed by 4 bases and V by 4 bases; bases with no gene match: 17. The CDR3 totals 20 residues. Exclusion of a patient resulted from uncontrolled infection, other autoimmune disease, pregnancy or lactation.

This sequence joins TRBV3-1 and TRBJ2-5; 14 nucleotides agree with TRBD2. Sample: blood. The sequence came from a woman in her 40s with Graves' hyperthyroidism. CDR3 sequence reads: CASSPASTSGRASFGETQYF. CDR3 sequence (DNA): TGTGCCAGCAGCCCGGCTTCGACTAGCGGGAGGGCCTCATTTGGAGAGACCCAGTACTTC.